This T cell receptor beta chain was identified during a study of blood T cell repertoires in COVID-19. This CDR3 contains 16 residues. CDR1 is LGHNA, CDR2 YNFKEQ, per germline. Trimming stripped 2 bases from V and 0 bases from J, with 13 bases between. The protocol was immunoSEQ multiplex PCR, while the TCRdb copy is restricted to in-frame clones and leaves out a portion. The sample lists roughly 250,000 clones; 80% to 90% were seen once. This clonotype was sampled from a man aged 45-65 years who had been exposed to COVID-19. The chain couples TRBV4-2 to TRBJ1-1; D is possibly TRBD1 (6 bases). The specimen was PBMCs or T cells enriched from blood (not recorded which). The CDR3 sequence: CASSQKKGGLNTEAFF. CDR3 DNA sequence: TGTGCCAGCAGCCAAAAAAAAGGGGGTTTGAACACTGAAGCTTTCTTT.